Listed here are 3 T cell receptor beta chains from one sample, sequenced in a study of blood T cell repertoires in COVID-19. Produced via immunoSEQ multiplex PCR; TCRdb's table is partial and in-frame only. This sample carries some 250,000 clones, over 75% of them seen once, and the ten largest clones take about 0.74%. The sample consisted of peripheral blood. These TCRs come from a woman in her twenties or thirties with acute or convalescent COVID-19.

The V call is TRBV19, the J call TRBJ2-7, with 8 positions matching TRBD1. The CDR3 length is 13 residues. Germline V gene lookup returns CDR1 LNHDA and CDR2 SQIVND (reference sequence). With V trimmed by 4 bases and J by 6 bases, 5 bases remained unmatched. As DNA, the CDR3 is TGTGCCAGTAGTAGAGGACAGGGAGGCGAGCAGTACTTC. Its translation: CASSRGQGGEQYF.

The genes are TRBV27 and TRBJ2-7, with 8 bases fitting TRBD1. V lost 6 bases, J lost 4 bases, and 5 bases stayed unmatched. Germline V lookup: CDR1 MNHEY, CDR2 SMNVEV (reference sequence). There are 13 residues in the CDR3. CDR3: CASSGQGIYEQYF. The CDR3 DNA follows: TGTGCCAGCAGCGGACAGGGCATATACGAGCAGTACTTC.

The V gene is TRBV4-1, the J gene TRBJ2-7; TRBD2 agrees at 8 bases. The CDR3 extends over 17 amino acids. Germline V lookup: CDR1 MGHRA, CDR2 YSYEKL. The V and J ends lost 4 bases and 0 bases, in that order; junction bases with no gene match: 11. CDR3 in amino acids: CASSLPGTSRASYEQYF. The DNA for the CDR3 is TGCGCCAGCAGCCTCCCCGGGACTAGTCGGGCCTCCTACGAGCAGTACTTC.